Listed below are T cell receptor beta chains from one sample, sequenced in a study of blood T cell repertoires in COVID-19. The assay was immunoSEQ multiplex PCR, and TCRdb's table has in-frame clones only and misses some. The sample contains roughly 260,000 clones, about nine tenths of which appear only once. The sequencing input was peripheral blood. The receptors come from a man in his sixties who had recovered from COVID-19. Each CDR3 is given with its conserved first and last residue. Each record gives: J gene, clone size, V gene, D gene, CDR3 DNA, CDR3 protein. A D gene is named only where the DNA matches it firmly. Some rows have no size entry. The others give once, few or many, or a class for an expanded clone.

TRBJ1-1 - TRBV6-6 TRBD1 TGTGCCAGCAGTTACCCCGGGACAGGGGGTGAAGCTTTCTTT CASSYPGTGGEAFF
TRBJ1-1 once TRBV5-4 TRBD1 TGTGCCAGCAGCCGACAGGGGGCGAGAAACACTGAAGCTTTCTTT CASSRQGARNTEAFF
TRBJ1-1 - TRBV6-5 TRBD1 TGTGCCAGCAACGGGGACAGGCTGAACACTGAAGCTTTCTTT CASNGDRLNTEAFF
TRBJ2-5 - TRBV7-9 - TGTGCCAGCAGCTTGACTGGGGGGGCAGAGACCCAGTACTTC CASSLTGGAETQYF
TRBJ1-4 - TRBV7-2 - TGTGCCAGCAGCTTTGTCACCGGGACTATTAATGAAAAACTGTTTTTT CASSFVTGTINEKLFF
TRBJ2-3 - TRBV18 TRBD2 TGTGCCAGCTCACTCAGGACTAGCGGGGGGGCCGATACGCAGTATTTT CASSLRTSGGADTQYF
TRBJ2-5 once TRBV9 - TGTGCCAGCAGCGCAGGTGAAGAGACCCAGTACTTC CASSAGEETQYF
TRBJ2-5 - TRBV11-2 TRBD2 TGTGCCAGCAGCCTTAACCTGGTGGTAGCGGGGGGCCAAGAGACCCAGTACTTC CASSLNLVVAGGQETQYF
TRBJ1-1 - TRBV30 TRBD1 TGTGCCTGGACCCCAGGACAGGGTTCAGCTTTCTTT CAWTPGQGSAFF
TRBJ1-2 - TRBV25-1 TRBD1 TGTGCCAGCAGTGTGACAGGGGTGAATGGCTACACCTTC CASSVTGVNGYTF
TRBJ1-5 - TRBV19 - TGTGCCAGTAGTCGGGACAAGAAGAGAATGGACCAGCCCCAGCATTTT CASSRDKKRMDQPQHF
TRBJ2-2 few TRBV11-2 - TGTGCCAGCAGCTTTGGGGCGGGGGCCAACACCGGGGAGCTGTTTTTT CASSFGAGANTGELFF
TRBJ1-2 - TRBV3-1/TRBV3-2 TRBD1 TGTGCCAGCAGCCAAAAGGGACAGCGGAATGGCTACACCTTC CASSQKGQRNGYTF